Below, 32 T cell receptor beta chains from the same sample are listed, as sequenced in a study of control samples from healthy donors and cancer patients. Sequenced by immunoSEQ multiplex PCR; TCRdb stores in-frame clones only, minus some. The sample includes roughly 170,000 clones, roughly 92% of them seen just once. Sequenced input: blood. These receptors came from a woman aged 18-29 years in good health.

The V gene is TRBV19, the J gene TRBJ1-1; 9 nucleotides align to TRBD1. The V gene's germline CDR1 is LNHDA and CDR2 SQIVND (reference sequence). The V segment lost 3 bases and the J segment 1 base; nucleotides outside the gene matches: 6. This CDR3 has 16 residues. CDR3 in amino acids: CASSIGTGRRNTEAFF. The CDR3 bases are TGTGCCAGTAGTATCGGGACAGGGAGGAGGAACACTGAAGCTTTCTTT.

This chain uses TRBV5-5 with TRBJ1-1, with 7 nucleotides matching TRBD1. After removal of 5 bases from V and 0 bases from J, the junction contained 10 bases not matched to a gene. The CDR3 covers 16 residues. The germline V gene encodes CDR1 SGHKS and CDR2 YYEKEE (reference sequence). CDR3 in amino acids: CASSYRGGLMNTEAFF. The CDR3 nucleotides are TGTGCCAGCAGTTACAGGGGTGGACTTATGAACACTGAAGCTTTCTTT.

V usage is TRBV28 and J usage is TRBJ2-7; 7 bases line up with TRBD2. The germline V gene has CDR1 MDHEN and CDR2 SYDVKM. The junction had 8 bases not matched to a gene; V was cut back by 4 bases and J by 2 bases. The CDR3 length is 15 residues. CDR3 loop: CASSSPGGGAYEQYF. As DNA, the CDR3 is TGTGCCAGCAGTTCCCCTGGGGGGGGAGCCTACGAGCAGTACTTC.

The chain is built from TRBV19 and TRBJ1-4; TRBD1 agrees at 8 bases. From germline, CDR1 is LNHDA and CDR2 SQIVND (reference sequence). The CDR3 spans 15 residues. Trimming removed 9 bases from V and 8 bases from J; junction bases left unmatched: 14. As DNA, the CDR3 is TGTGCCAGACCTCTCCGGACAGGGTTGGGAGAAAAACTGTTTTTT. This gives the protein CARPLRTGLGEKLFF.

V and J are TRBV19 and TRBJ1-1; no reliable D call. CDR1 and CDR2 from the germline V gene are LNHDA and SQIVND (reference sequence). The CDR3 runs to 14 residues. V lost 3 bases, J lost 0 bases, and 8 bases lay in between. CDR3 protein: CASSINGVNTEAFF. The CDR3 DNA follows: TGTGCCAGTAGTATTAATGGGGTGAACACTGAAGCTTTCTTT.

The rearrangement joins TRBV27 to TRBJ2-7; a weak D match, TRBD1 (5 bases). CDR3 size: 13 residues. Deletions cut 3 bases from V and 3 bases from J, with 9 bases between. Germline V lookup: CDR1 MNHEY, CDR2 SMNVEV (reference sequence). CDR3 region: CASSFGQGYEQYF. CDR3 in DNA: TGTGCCAGCAGTTTCGGTCAGGGCTACGAGCAGTACTTC.

The CDR3, as DNA: TGTGCCAGCAGCGTAGGGGATAGCGGGAGGACAGATACGCAGTATTTT. Amino acid sequence: CASSVGDSGRTDTQYF. The rearrangement links TRBV9 to TRBJ2-3; 10 bases line up with TRBD2. Germline V gene sequence: CDR1 SGDLS, CDR2 YYNGEE. The CDR3 has 16 residues. V was pared by 0 bases and J by 3 bases, with 4 bases of the junction left unmatched. Combining the CDR3 with reference TRBV9 and TRBJ2-3 gives the whole variable domain DSGVTQTPKHLITATGQRVTLRCSPRSGDLSVYWYQQSLDQGLQFLIQYYNGEERAKGNILERFSAQQFPDLHSELNLSSLELGDSALYFCASSVGDSGRTDTQYFGPGTRLTVL.

This chain joins TRBV27 and TRBJ1-2; TRBD1 matches at 7 bases. Trimming cost V 3 bases and J 4 bases; bases outside gene matches: 8. The CDR3 length is 15 residues. Germline-derived CDR1 and CDR2 are MNHEY and SMNVEV (reference sequence). CDR3 coding DNA: TGTGCCAGCAGTTTCCGGGGACAGCAACTCTATGGCTACACCTTC. As protein: CASSFRGQQLYGYTF.

This chain connects TRBV11-3 to TRBJ2-1, with 8 bases matching TRBD2. The CDR3 runs 15 residues. The V gene end was trimmed by 2 bases and the J gene end by 8 bases; junction bases not matched to a gene: 8. The V gene's germline CDR1 is SGHNT and CDR2 YENEEA. The CDR3 loop reads CASSLSGGIGDEQFF. The CDR3 bases are TGTGCCAGCAGCTTAAGCGGGGGCATAGGGGATGAGCAGTTCTTC.

The chain links TRBV7-2 to TRBJ2-5; 10 nucleotides agree with TRBD1. The V and J ends lost 5 bases and 5 bases, in that order; junction bases with no gene match: 8. Germline CDR1 is SGHTA and CDR2 is FQGNSA. The CDR3 contains 15 residues. In DNA, the CDR3 is TGTGCCAGCAGCAGAGGGACAGGGGAATGGGAGACCCAGTACTTC. It encodes CASSRGTGEWETQYF.

This sequence joins TRBV10-3 and TRBJ2-3; D not certain. CDR1 ENHRY and CDR2 SYGVKD come from the germline V gene. The ends were cut back, 11 bases at V and 2 bases at J, with 14 bases in the middle. The CDR3 totals 13 residues. CDR3 coding DNA: TGTGCCGTCAAACAGCAATCCACAGATACGCAGTATTTT. This codes for CAVKQQSTDTQYF.

V and J are TRBV28 and TRBJ1-5; TRBD1 aligns across 7 bases. The CDR3 is made up of 15 amino acids. CDR1 MDHEN and CDR2 SYDVKM come from the germline V gene. The V gene end was trimmed by 8 bases and the J gene end by 1 base; junction bases not matched to a gene: 8. In DNA form, the CDR3 reads TGTGCCAGCCTATACAGGGGTACAAGCAATCAGCCCCAGCATTTT. It yields the protein CASLYRGTSNQPQHF.

The genes are TRBV20-1 and TRBJ1-2, with 9 bases aligning to TRBD1. CDR1 is DFQATT and CDR2 is SNEGSKA in the germline V gene (reference sequence). CDR3 size: 11 residues. J gave up 10 bases and V 3 bases, and 3 bases lay outside the gene matches. The CDR3 loop reads CSASGQGLYTF. CDR3 in DNA: TGCAGTGCTAGCGGACAGGGGCTCTACACCTTC.

The chain employs TRBV7-8 and TRBJ2-1; D is perhaps TRBD1 or TRBD2 (5 bases each). CDR3 size: 16 residues. Trimming removed 4 bases at V and 5 bases at J, with 18 bases between. The V gene's germline CDR1 is SGHVS and CDR2 FQNEAQ. CDR3 loop: CASSSPMGDQHNEQFF. For the CDR3, the DNA is TGTGCCAGCAGCTCCCCGATGGGGGACCAACACAATGAGCAGTTCTTC.

The genes are TRBV6-2 or TRBV6-3 and TRBJ1-5, with 9 bases identical to TRBD1. The length of the CDR3 is 17 residues. J lost 7 bases, V lost 0 bases, and 10 bases had no gene match. Germline lookup yields CDR1 MNHEY and CDR2 SVGEGT. The CDR3, as DNA: TGTGCCAGCAGTTACTCCCCGGACAGGGGATTTCGGCAGCCCCAGCATTTT. This codes for CASSYSPDRGFRQPQHF.

This clone was found once. The chain uses TRBV28 and TRBJ2-1; 7 bases line up with TRBD2. The germline V gene has CDR1 MDHEN and CDR2 SYDVKM. This CDR3 has 15 amino acids. Germline trimming cut 8 bases from V and 4 bases from J; bases unmatched to any gene: 11. The CDR3 region is CASPPPSGIYNEQFF. The CDR3, as DNA: TGTGCCAGCCCCCCTCCGAGCGGGATTTACAATGAGCAGTTCTTC.

This chain links TRBV7-9 with TRBJ1-1; possibly TRBD1 for D (5 bases). The germline gives CDR1 SEHNR, CDR2 FQNEAQ (reference sequence). The germline V and J ends were trimmed by 6 bases and 1 base, with 9 bases remaining between them. There are 13 residues in the CDR3. The CDR3 sequence: CASSNGGNTEAFF. The CDR3 DNA is TGTGCCAGCAGTAACGGGGGGAACACTGAAGCTTTCTTT.

The gene calls are TRBV11-2 and TRBJ1-1; D may be TRBD1 (5 bases). The CDR3 is 13 residues long. Germline-derived CDR1 and CDR2 are SGHAT and FQNNGV. V was trimmed by 2 bases and J by 5 bases, leaving 9 bases between them. CDR3 coding DNA: TGTGCCAGCAGCTTATTGGAGGGGACTGAAGCTTTCTTT. Protein sequence: CASSLLEGTEAFF. Looking up the rest from reference TRBV11-2 and TRBJ1-1 gives the full variable domain: EAGVAQSPRYKIIEKRQSVAFWCNPISGHATLYWYQQILGQGPKLLIQFQNNGVVDDSQLPKDRFSAERLKGVDSTLKIQPAKLEDSAVYLCASSLLEGTEAFFGQGTRLTVV.

This rearrangement joins TRBV19 to TRBJ1-4, with D tentatively TRBD1 (5 bases). V lost 2 bases, J lost 7 bases, and 8 bases lay in between. CDR3 length: 13 amino acids. CDR1 LNHDA and CDR2 SQIVND come from the germline V gene (reference sequence). CDR3 nucleotide sequence: TGTGCCAGTAGTATACAGGGAGGTGAAAAACTGTTTTTT. It is translated as CASSIQGGEKLFF.

In this sample, this clone turned up once. V and J are TRBV7-8 and TRBJ2-5, with D perhaps matching TRBD1 (6 bases). Trimming shortened V by 5 bases and J by 2 bases, and 24 bases separated the two germline ends. Germline V gene data show CDR1 as SGHVS and CDR2 as FQNEAQ. The CDR3 spans 18 residues. The CDR3 coding sequence is TGTGCCAGCAGCCGAGGACAGATCAGGCTTATTGGTCAAGAGACCCAGTACTTC. Translating it yields CASSRGQIRLIGQETQYF.

This clone was observed once. The CDR3 DNA is TGTGCCAGCAGCCAGAGCGCAGGGGGCACTGAAGCTTTCTTT. It translates to CASSQSAGGTEAFF. This sequence joins TRBV3-1 (or the pseudogene TRBV3-2) and TRBJ1-1; 7 positions agree with TRBD1. This CDR3 contains 14 residues. After removal of 3 bases from V and 4 bases from J, the junction contained 5 bases not matched to a gene. Germline V lookup: CDR1 LGHDT, CDR2 YNNKEL (reference sequence).

The chain joins TRBV2 to TRBJ2-1; 7 positions match TRBD2. Germline lookup yields CDR1 SNHLY and CDR2 FYNNEI. This CDR3 contains 14 residues. Germline trimming cut 7 bases from V and 5 bases from J; bases unmatched to any gene: 8. In DNA form, the CDR3 reads TGTGCCAGCAAGCGGGGCCTGGTGGACAATGAGCAGTTCTTC. This encodes CASKRGLVDNEQFF.

DNA of the CDR3: TGTGCCAGCAGTTTAGGCCGGGGACAAGGCTCCTACAATGAGCAGTTCTTC. This gives the protein CASSLGRGQGSYNEQFF. This sequence joins TRBV27 and TRBJ2-1, with D tentatively TRBD1 (6 bases). V lost 2 bases and J 0 bases, leaving 14 bases between the germline ends. This CDR3 has 17 residues. The germline V gene encodes CDR1 MNHEY and CDR2 SMNVEV (reference sequence).

V usage is TRBV6-5 and J usage is TRBJ1-1, with a possible D match to TRBD1 (6 bases). Germline CDR1 is MNHEY and CDR2 is SVGAGI. V lost 5 bases, J lost 11 bases, and 12 bases lay in between. The CDR3 sequence is 11 residues long. As DNA, the CDR3 is TGTGCCAGCAGTAGTCCAGGGGTGGCTTTCTTT. This encodes CASSSPGVAFF.

This clone was seen more than once but under ten times. This chain uses TRBV5-1 with TRBJ2-2; TRBD1 agrees at 7 bases. Germline trimming cut 0 bases from V and 1 base from J; bases unmatched to any gene: 0. There are 15 residues in the CDR3. In germline, CDR1 is SGHRS, CDR2 YFSETQ. The CDR3 coding sequence is TGCGCCAGCAGCTTGGGGACAGGGAACACCGGGGAGCTGTTTTTT. Residues: CASSLGTGNTGELFF.

The V and J genes are TRBV11-2 and TRBJ1-2; 7 bases fit TRBD1. The germline V gene encodes CDR1 SGHAT and CDR2 FQNNGV. CDR3 length: 15 amino acids. V was pared by 0 bases and J by 4 bases, with 5 bases of the junction left unmatched. The CDR3 bases are TGTGCCAGCAGCTTAGATTTTTGGACAGGCTATGGCTACACCTTC. As protein: CASSLDFWTGYGYTF.

The chain links TRBV6-6 to TRBJ1-5; D is possibly TRBD1 (5 bases). The V and J ends lost 4 bases and 6 bases respectively, with 13 bases between them. Germline V gene lookup returns CDR1 MNHNY and CDR2 SVGAGI (reference sequence). The CDR3 extends over 14 amino acids. Here the CDR3 reads CASSSGRAIQPQHF. The CDR3 DNA reads as TGTGCCAGCAGTTCGGGCAGGGCGATTCAGCCCCAGCATTTT.

This clone has only one observation. This chain joins TRBV12-3 or TRBV12-4 and TRBJ2-2; D is unresolved. Deletions cut 3 bases from V and 6 bases from J, with 8 bases between. The CDR3 extends over 13 amino acids. Here the CDR3 DNA reads TGTGCCAGCAGTTTCCAAAATCCCGGGGAGCTGTTTTTT. It yields the protein CASSFQNPGELFF.

V and J are TRBV7-9 and TRBJ1-3; D gene uncertain. V was shortened by 10 bases and J by 4 bases, with 11 bases between the two germline ends. Germline values: CDR1 SEHNR, CDR2 FQNEAQ (reference sequence). CDR3 length: 12 amino acids. CDR3 DNA: TGTGCCACGTCCCTAGGAGGAAACACCATATATTTT. It encodes CATSLGGNTIYF.

This chain uses TRBV4-3 with TRBJ2-1, with 13 bases that match TRBD2. CDR3 length: 21 residues. Germline V gene lookup returns CDR1 LGHNA and CDR2 YSLEER. Trimming at V came to 7 bases and at J to 0 bases, leaving 18 bases not matched to a gene. DNA of the CDR3: TGCGCCAGCACCGCGGGACTAGCGGGAACGAAGGGGGGTAGCTCCTACAATGAGCAGTTCTTC. Translation gives CASTAGLAGTKGGSSYNEQFF.

This clone was counted only a few times. The chain links TRBV7-2 to TRBJ2-7; TRBD1 matches at 8 bases. This CDR3 contains 15 residues. V gave up 2 bases and J gave up 3 bases; unmatched junction bases: 6. Germline V gives CDR1 SGHTA, CDR2 FQGNSA. CDR3 in amino acids: CASSLMTGVSYEQYF. The CDR3 bases are TGTGCCAGCAGCTTAATGACAGGGGTAAGCTACGAGCAGTACTTC.

V and J are TRBV4-1 and TRBJ1-2, with D uncertain. Trimming cost V 3 bases and J 7 bases, with 21 bases left between them. The length of the CDR3 is 16 residues. Germline lookup yields CDR1 MGHRA and CDR2 YSYEKL. The CDR3 nucleotides read TGCGCCAGCAGCCATCCTTTTGGGCTGGGGAATCCTGGCTACACCTTC. Translating it yields CASSHPFGLGNPGYTF.